The clone carrying this T cell receptor beta chain was found many times. Its target is not known. The data were obtained in a study of Graves' ophthalmopathy and Graves' hyperthyroidism. Study in general: Researchers classed hyperthyroidism as stable given no ophthalmopathy within 18 months of follow-up. Study results and limitations: Most clonotypes expanded in thyroid above 0.001 frequency were present in blood too. Separation of ophthalmopathy from stable hyperthyroidism was achieved by a 13-signature model, at about 91% sensitivity and under 82% specificity.

Other autoimmune diseases, uncontrolled infections, pregnancy or lactation led to the exclusion of patients. V gave up 5 bases and J gave up 8 bases; unmatched junction bases: 7. This CDR3 is built from 15 residues. Germline values: CDR1 SEHNR, CDR2 FQNEAQ (reference sequence). Amplification of TCR beta CDR3 regions used RNA transcripts. Scientists carried out first-round RT-PCR using HTBI primers and then a second-round multiplex PCR. TCRdb called the multiplex PCR reads again in MiXCR, with one record for every CDR3 protein. Here the sample spans 580,000 or so distinct CDR3 sequences, less than 40% being singletons.

The sequence was collected from an adult man with Graves' hyperthyroidism. The gene calls are TRBV7-9 and TRBJ1-6, with 9 bases fitting TRBD1. The sample was peripheral blood or thyroid tissue (not recorded which). CDR3 coding DNA: TGTGCCAGCAGCACACAGGGGGCCCCCTATTCACCCCTCCACTTT. Its protein is CASSTQGAPYSPLHF.